This T cell receptor beta chain is from a study of T cells in Graves' hyperthyroidism and ophthalmopathy. The wider study: Peripheral blood was taken when the disease was first diagnosed, before any treatment began.

The CDR3 contains 13 residues. Germline values: CDR1 DFQATT, CDR2 SNEGSKA (reference sequence). Trimming took off 6 bases at V and 5 bases at J, with 13 bases between the two ends. There were TCR beta CDR3 regions amplified from RNA transcripts. An initial round of RT-PCR targeting the TCR CDR3 relied on the HTBI primer set. Each CDR3 protein is one row after TCRdb ran MiXCR on the multiplex PCR reads. This repertoire shows 300,000 to 450,000 distinct CDR3 sequences, roughly 13% found once; its top ten account for around 20%. The chain is built from TRBV20-1 and TRBJ2-2; D remains unclear. This TCR was sampled from a man aged 25 to 40 with Graves' hyperthyroidism that later progressed to Graves' ophthalmopathy. The specimen was blood. The CDR3 protein is CSAPLVGTGELFF. The CDR3 DNA sequence: TGCAGTGCCCCCCTGGTTGGGACCGGGGAGCTGTTTTTT.